This T cell receptor beta chain appears in the sequencing data of a study of T cell responses to AZD1222 COVID-19 vaccine (dated by TCRdb to about 2021). A note on the overall study: A total of approximately 240 trial participants underwent TCR sequencing, of whom 200 to 220 received two doses of AZD1222 and around 25 received two doses of the MenACWY control vaccine. Trial participants were enrolled by age into subgroups of 18-55, 56-69 and 70-plus years, and 148, 28 and 57 TCR-sequenced participants, respectively, were included in these subgroups. Broader findings and caveats from the paper: In the small 56-69-year group, the increase in depth fell short of significance, most likely because of low power. Epitopes outside the regions mutated in the B.1.351 and B.1.1.7 variants were reportedly recognized by nearly half of the unique spike-specific TCRs. Spike-specific TCR breadth and depth rose significantly after two AZD1222 doses compared with day 0 and with MenACWY recipients. Participants were mostly white British, with more females than males. The authors suggested clonal diversity may have been underestimated. Conclusions about previously exposed vaccinees were limited because only a handful of AZD1222 recipients were SARS-CoV-2 seropositive at baseline. Because no samples from the day 14 peak response were available, repertoires could be characterized only after the peak T cell response. Vaccine-associated CD4 TCRs spanned the whole spike protein, with dominant responses in regions 160-218 and 743-854.

In the case of this clone: Its antigen is currently not known. Base qualities are not provided; no much larger clone lies one nucleotide away.

For CDR1 and CDR2, the germline V gene lists SGHTA and FQGTGA. The CDR3, cysteine through phenylalanine, is 13 amino acids long. Only the CDR3 region is kept as DNA, spanning 39 bases read in frame from base 1. V and J are truncated by 3 bases and 10 bases respectively, leaving an intervening sequence of 15 bases. The CDR3 regions of human TCRbeta chains were subjected to immunosequencing. Under the source paper's analysis protocol: Repertoire TCRs were matched against a reference library of SARS-CoV-2-specific TCRs generated with the MIRA antigen-specificity platform. Breadth meant the fraction of unique TCRs that were SARS-CoV-2-associated, whereas depth meant the fraction of total T cells that were SARS-CoV-2-associated. Using the MIRA data, each spike-specific TCR was assigned both to the spike region to which the TCR was reactive and to a CD4 or CD8 class. Log10-transformed breadth and depth values were compared by one-way ANOVA with Sidak's multiple comparisons tests. TCRdb holds this immuneACCESS table with in-frame rearrangements only. Some clones are missing; in checked studies, unresolved V genes explain under half, and the rest has no known cause. Clone size and the V and J calls come from that table; the DNA yielded D and trimming. The sample table records about 140,000 clones; more than 85% of these occur just once. The biggest ten clones account for around 0.85% of the sample.

The label giving this sample's time point can be read as: baseline before first vaccination. This specimen's treatment or condition label, interpreted: meningococcal conjugate vaccine given as trial control. The vaccinee samples were drawn from two UK trials, COV001 and COV002, one of which was a single-blind randomized controlled phase 2/3 trial testing AZD1222 (ChAdOx1 nCoV-19) in healthy adults. For TCRbeta chain sequencing, PBMC samples from trial participants were taken at day 0 and at day 28 after the second dose. The TCR was taken from an adult in good health. Source: peripheral blood, taken on day 0 of MenACWY control vaccination. The receptor chain draws on TRBV7-3 and TRBJ1-1; the D gene lacks a confident call. For the CDR3, the sequence is CASSLVAGLGAFF. The DNA sequence is as follows: TGTGCCAGCAGCTTGGTTGCAGGTCTAGGAGCTTTCTTT.